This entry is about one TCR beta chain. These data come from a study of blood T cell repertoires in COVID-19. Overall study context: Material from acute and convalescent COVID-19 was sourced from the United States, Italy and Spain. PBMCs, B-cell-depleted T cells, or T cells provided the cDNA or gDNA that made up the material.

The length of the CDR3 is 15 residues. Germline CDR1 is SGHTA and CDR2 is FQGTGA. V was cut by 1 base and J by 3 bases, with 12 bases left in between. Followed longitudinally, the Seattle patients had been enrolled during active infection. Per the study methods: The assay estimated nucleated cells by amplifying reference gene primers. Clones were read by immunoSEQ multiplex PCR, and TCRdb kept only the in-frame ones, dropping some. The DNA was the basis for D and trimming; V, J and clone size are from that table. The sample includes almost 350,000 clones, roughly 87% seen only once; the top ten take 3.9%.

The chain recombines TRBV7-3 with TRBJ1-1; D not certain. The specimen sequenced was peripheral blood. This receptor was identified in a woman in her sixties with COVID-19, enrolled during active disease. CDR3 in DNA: TGTGCCAGCAGCTTAAAGGCGGTCTCCTACACTGAAGCTTTCTTT. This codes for CASSLKAVSYTEAFF. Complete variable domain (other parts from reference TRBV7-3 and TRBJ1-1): GAGVSQTPSNKVTEKGKYVELRCDPISGHTALYWYRQSLGQGPEFLIYFQGTGAADDSGLPNDRFFAVRPEGSVSTLKIQRTERGDSAVYLCASSLKAVSYTEAFFGQGTRLTVV.